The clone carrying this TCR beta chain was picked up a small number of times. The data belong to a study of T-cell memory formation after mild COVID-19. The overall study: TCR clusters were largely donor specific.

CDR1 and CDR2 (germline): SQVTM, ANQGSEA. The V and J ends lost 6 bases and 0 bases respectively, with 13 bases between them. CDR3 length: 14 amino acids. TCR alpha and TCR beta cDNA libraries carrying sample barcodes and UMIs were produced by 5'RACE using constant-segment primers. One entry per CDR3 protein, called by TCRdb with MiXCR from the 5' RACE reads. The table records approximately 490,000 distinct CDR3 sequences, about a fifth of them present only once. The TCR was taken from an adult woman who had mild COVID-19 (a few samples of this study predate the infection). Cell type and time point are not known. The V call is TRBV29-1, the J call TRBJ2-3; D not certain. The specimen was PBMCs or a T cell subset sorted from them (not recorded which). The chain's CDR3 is CSVTQASSTDTQYF. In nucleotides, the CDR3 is TGCAGCGTGACCCAGGCATCTAGCACAGATACGCAGTATTTT.